The rows below give T cell receptor beta chains drawn from one sample of a study of CD8+CD57+ T cells in acquired aplastic anemia. TCRdb re-called the reads with MiXCR, one entry per CDR3 protein. The table records a few hundred thousand distinct CDR3 sequences, roughly 80% of them present only once. Sequenced sample: sorted CD4+, CD8+, or CD8+CD57+ T cells (not recorded which) from PBMCs. Source of these receptors: a human donor with aplastic anemia. Both conserved end residues are part of each CDR3. Each record gives: CDR3 protein, CDR3 DNA, J gene, clone size, D gene, V gene. A D gene is named only where the DNA matches it firmly. Not all rows give a size; the values are once, few, many and, for expanded clones, a class.

CASSPTGGGYGYTF	TGTGCCAGCAGCCCTACCGGAGGGGGCTATGGCTACACCTTC	TRBJ1-2	once	.	TRBV5-4
CASSTFEAGANVLTF	TGTGCCAGTAGCACCTTCGAGGCTGGGGCCAACGTCCTGACTTTC	TRBJ2-6	.	.	TRBV19
CATRFAGEEEAQYF	TGTGCCACCAGGTTCGCCGGGGAGGAAGAGGCGCAGTACTTC	TRBJ2-5	.	.	TRBV6-5
CASSLFGTADFF	TGTGCCAGCAGCCTATTCGGGACTGCAGATTTCTTT	TRBJ1-1	.	.	TRBV9
CARQGARETQYFGYF	.	TRBJ2-3	.	.	TRBV7-3
CASSSDRGFDGYTF	TGTGCCAGCAGCTCGGACAGGGGTTTTGATGGCTACACCTTC	TRBJ1-2	many	TRBD1	TRBV11-2
CASSSTGGNQPQHF	TGTGCCAGCAGCTCAACAGGAGGCAATCAGCCCCAGCATTTT	TRBJ1-5	.	.	TRBV5-6
CASGIAGGSDTQYF	TGTGCCAGTGGCATAGCGGGAGGATCCGATACGCAGTATTTT	TRBJ2-3	.	TRBD2	TRBV19
CASPMTGRPRSDEQFF	TGCGCCAGTCCCATGACGGGCCGTCCGAGGAGCGATGAGCAGTTCTTC	TRBJ2-1	.	.	TRBV5-1
CASSMSSSGELYFF	TGTGCCAGCAGCATGTCGAGCTCCGGGGAGCTGTATTTTTTT	TRBJ2-3	.	.	TRBV7-8
CASSADLGGHTEDF	TGTGCCAGCAGCGCAGATCTAGGGGGCCACACTGAAGACTTT	TRBJ1-6	.	TRBD1	TRBV9
CSAMDLRGYEQYF	TGCAGTGCTATGGACCTCCGGGGCTACGAGCAGTACTTC	TRBJ2-7	few	.	TRBV20-1
CSAWGGSHQETQYF	TGCAGTGCGTGGGGGGGTAGCCACCAAGAGACCCAGTACTTC	TRBJ2-5	.	TRBD2	TRBV20-1
CASSARTGNQPQHF	TGTGCCAGCAGTGCTCGGACAGGCAATCAGCCCCAGCATTTT	TRBJ1-5	.	.	TRBV2
CATRSSGTVTNTGETQYF	TGTGCCACCAGGTCCTCCGGGACAGTTACGAACACGGGGGAGACCCAGTACTTC	TRBJ2-5	.	TRBD1	TRBV24-1
CASSAEDGQGRNTLHF	TGTGCCAGCAGCGCCGAGGACGGACAGGGAAGAAACACCCTCCACTTT	TRBJ1-6	.	TRBD1	TRBV9
CASSLSLTGSTVSHYGYTF	TGTGCCAGCAGCTTATCCCTGACGGGAAGCACTGTCAGCCACTATGGCTACACCTTC	TRBJ1-2	.	.	TRBV7-8
CSASREKLFF	TGCAGTGCTAGCAGGGAAAAACTGTTTTTT	TRBJ1-4	.	.	TRBV20-1
CASSNHGSNQPQHF	TGTGCCAGCAGCAACCACGGGAGCAATCAGCCCCAGCATTTT	TRBJ1-5	.	.	TRBV7-2
CASGFTTGELFF	TGTGCCAGCGGCTTTACTACAGGGGAGCTGTTTTTT	TRBJ2-2	.	.	TRBV5-4
CATSRGADQDEQYF	TGTGCCACCAGCAGAGGGGCAGACCAAGACGAGCAGTACTTC	TRBJ2-7	.	.	TRBV15
CASSQGITGDSPLHF	TGCGCCAGCAGCCAAGGTATTACAGGGGACTCACCCCTCCACTTT	TRBJ1-6	.	TRBD1	TRBV5-5
CASSLQGGAASGYTF	TGTGCCAGCAGCTTGCAAGGGGGCGCGGCCTCTGGCTACACCTTC	TRBJ1-2	.	TRBD1	TRBV7-2
CASSVGGACEDTQYF	TGTGCCAGCAGCGTAGGCGGGGCCTGCGAGGATACGCAGTATTTT	TRBJ2-3	.	.	TRBV7-9
CASSQAWGGGNSPLHF	TGTGCCAGCAGCCAAGCTTGGGGTGGTGGTAATTCACCCCTCCACTTT	TRBJ1-6	.	.	TRBV15
CAISDMRGGGDKQYF	TGTGCCATCAGTGATATGCGGGGGGGGGGCGATAAGCAGTATTTC	TRBJ2-3	.	TRBD2	TRBV10-3
CASSRGLAGGYTYF	TGTGCCAGCAGCCGAGGCCTTGCAGGTGGCTACACCTACTTC	TRBJ2-5	.	.	TRBV13
CASGEAGAAAPHF	TGTGCCAGTGGCGAAGCGGGCGCAGCCGCGCCGCATTTT	TRBJ2-3	.	.	TRBV7-8
CASSLEGTNGYTF	TGTGCCAGCAGCTTAGAGGGGACTAATGGCTACACCTTC	TRBJ1-2	.	.	TRBV7-2
CASSFTSGGGGKQYF	TGTGCCAGCAGCTTTACTAGCGGGGGCGGGGGTAAGCAGTATTTT	TRBJ2-3	.	TRBD2	TRBV7-9
CATSREKGKTGELFF	TGTGCCACCAGCAGAGAAAAAGGGAAAACCGGGGAGCTGTTTTTT	TRBJ2-2	.	.	TRBV15
CSSSVRTGNTGEHF	TGTTCCAGCAGCGTACGGACAGGGAACACCGGGGAGCATTTT	TRBJ2-3	.	TRBD1	TRBV9
CASSVGGGTTDTHF	.	TRBJ2-7	.	.	TRBV9
CASNFHPGGTALSTF	TGTGCCAGCAACTTTCATCCAGGCGGGACAGCCCTTTCCACCTTC	TRBJ1-2	.	TRBD1	TRBV7-8
CASSLAGAHNTQYF	TGTGCTAGCAGCTTAGCGGGAGCCCACAATACGCAGTACTTT	TRBJ2-3	.	TRBD2	TRBV7-7
CASSLQRRGNQPQHF	TGTGCCAGCAGCCTTCAGAGAAGAGGCAATCAGCCTCAGCATTTT	TRBJ1-5	.	.	TRBV7-9
CASSVGLADTAPQF	TGTGCCAGCAGCGTAGGACTAGCGGACACAGCGCCGCAGTTT	TRBJ2-3	.	TRBD2	TRBV7-2
CASSGLEGVKTQYF	TGTGCCAGCAGTGGCCTCGAGGGGGTTAAGACCCAGTACTTC	TRBJ2-5	.	.	TRBV25-1
CASSSVGIDTHTQYF	TGTGCCAGCAGCTCAGTGGGCATAGATACGCATACGCAGTATTTT	TRBJ2-3	.	.	TRBV2
CASSVQENAYDAQFF	TGTGCCAGCAGCGTACAGGAGAACGCATACGATGCGCAGTTCTTC	TRBJ2-1	.	.	TRBV7-8
CASRYRGTGTQFF	TGTGCCAGCAGGTATCGGGGCACAGGGACGCAGTTTTTT	TRBJ2-3	.	.	TRBV7-3
CASSLPADRKTQYF	TGTGCCAGCAGCTTACCTGCAGACCGGAAAACGCAGTATTTT	TRBJ2-3	.	.	TRBV7-8
CASSLELTQYF	TGTGCCAGCAGCTTAGAACTGACCCAGTACTTC	TRBJ2-5	.	.	TRBV11-3
CSAGTNSYNEQFF	TGCAGCGCCGGCACTAACTCCTACAATGAGCAGTTCTTC	TRBJ2-1	.	.	TRBV29-1
CASSLAGGARETQYF	TGTGCCAGCAGCTTAGCGGGAGGCGCTAGAGAGACCCAGTACTTC	TRBJ2-5	.	TRBD2	TRBV11-3
CSANREDYEQYF	TGCAGTGCTAACAGGGAAGACTACGAGCAGTACTTC	TRBJ2-7	.	.	TRBV20-1
CASSFGGGETQYF	TGTGCCAGCAGCTTTGGGGGAGGAGAGACCCAGTACTTC	TRBJ2-5	.	.	TRBV7-9
CASSRVEDYAEAFF	TGCGCCAGCAGCCGAGTGGAGGACTATGCTGAAGCTTTCTTT	TRBJ1-1	.	.	TRBV5-1
CASSLLGAAQYF	TGTGCCAGCAGCCTACTAGGGGCAGCGCAGTATTTT	TRBJ2-3	.	.	TRBV11-3
CASSSRLAGRYQETQYF	TGTGCCAGCAGCTCCAGACTAGCGGGGAGGTACCAAGAGACCCAGTACTTC	TRBJ2-5	once	TRBD2	TRBV7-9
CASSLGGRNGENEQFF	TGTGCCAGCAGCTTAGGGGGTAGAAACGGTGAGAATGAGCAGTTCTTC	TRBJ2-1	.	.	TRBV7-9
CASSHGRQGAPEQLTF	TGTGCCAGCAGTCATGGTCGACAGGGGGCCCCCGAGCAGCTGACTTTC	TRBJ2-6	.	TRBD1	TRBV7-9